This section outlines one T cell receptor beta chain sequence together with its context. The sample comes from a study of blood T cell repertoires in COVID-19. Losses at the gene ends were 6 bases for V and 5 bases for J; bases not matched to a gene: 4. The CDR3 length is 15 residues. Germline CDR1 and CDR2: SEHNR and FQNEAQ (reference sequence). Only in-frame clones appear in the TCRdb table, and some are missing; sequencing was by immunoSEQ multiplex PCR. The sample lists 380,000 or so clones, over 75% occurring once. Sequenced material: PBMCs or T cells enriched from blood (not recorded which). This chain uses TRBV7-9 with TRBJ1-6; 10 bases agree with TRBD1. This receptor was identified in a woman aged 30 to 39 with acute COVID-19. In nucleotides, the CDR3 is TGTGCCAGCAGTCGACAGGGGGCGCATAATTCACCCCTCCACTTT. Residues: CASSRQGAHNSPLHF. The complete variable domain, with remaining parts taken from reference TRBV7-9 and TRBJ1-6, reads DTGVSQNPRHKITKRGQNVTFRCDPISEHNRLYWYRQTLGQGPEFLTYFQNEAQLEKSRLLSDRFSAERPKGSFSTLEIQRTEQGDSAMYLCASSRQGAHNSPLHFGNGTRLTVT.